This T cell receptor beta chain was retrieved from a study of neoadjuvant anti-PD-1 for oral cavity cancer. Method: immunoSEQ multiplex PCR; TCRdb's copy keeps in-frame clones and lacks some. The data hold tens of thousands of clones, with roughly 80% observed a single time. Stage II-IVA oral cavity squamous cell carcinoma was new and untreated by systemic or radiation therapy. Analysis of PBMCs was direct, with no culture step. This receptor was obtained from a person aged 40 to 85 with oral cavity squamous cell carcinoma. The sample here was PBMCs, taken before nivolumab (anti-PD-1) treatment.

The DNA of the CDR3 is TGTGCCAGTAGAAACTCCGGGACGTCGGGTGGGGCCGAAGCTTTCTTT. Protein: CASRNSGTSGGAEAFF. This chain links TRBV19 with TRBJ1-1, with D perhaps matching TRBD1 (5 bases). Germline CDR1 is LNHDA and CDR2 is SQIVND (reference sequence). The V gene lost 6 bases and the J gene lost 8 bases, with 25 bases spanning the gap. The CDR3 has 16 residues.